The clone carrying this TCR beta chain has a single count. The data were taken from a study of blood T cell repertoires in COVID-19. Sequenced by immunoSEQ multiplex PCR; TCRdb stores in-frame clones only, minus some. Among tens of thousands of clones listed, about 83% were seen once. Germline V gene sequence: CDR1 ENHRY, CDR2 SYGVKD. Losses at the gene ends were 0 bases for V and 6 bases for J; bases not matched to a gene: 5. The CDR3 runs 14 residues. The clonotype was recovered from a man in his fifties or sixties with acute or convalescent COVID-19. The chain joins TRBV10-3 to TRBJ2-7; TRBD2 matches at 7 bases. The sample was peripheral blood. The CDR3 DNA sequence: TGTGCCATCAGTGAGTCGACTAGCCATATCGAGCAGTACTTC. As protein: CAISESTSHIEQYF.